The source of this T cell receptor (beta chain) is a study of T cell repertoires in cytomegalovirus infection (dated by TCRdb to the late 2010s). Turning to the overall study: Alongside well-studied HLA-B-restricted epitopes, the peptide stimulations were aimed at recently identified HLA-C-restricted CMV epitopes, whose presentation resists viral immunomodulation. Donor HLA type was relevant to the analysis, because carriage of CMV infection together with the matching HLA type was indicated by public TCR beta signatures.

Sequencing instrument: Illumina HiSeq 1500. The public reads were reanalyzed by TCRdb: fastp trimming at Q25, MiXCR alignment, in-frame beta chains only. Entries are consolidated by CDR3 protein sequence, retaining the most common genes and DNA. Across this sample there are more than 250,000 distinct CDR3 sequences, with 20% to 30% seen only once. 13% of the sample goes to the ten largest clones. The paper as a whole reports these results and caveats: The ex vivo response was dominated by HLA-C-restricted CMV-specific TCR beta clonotypes, which also provided the single most frequent clonotype in two of eight donors. In both this cohort and an independent cohort of under 450 donors, the cumulative frequency of public TCR beta family members distinguished carriers of CMV infection plus the relevant HLA type.

The treatment or condition tag for this specimen amounts to: in vitro stimulation with specific CMV peptide epitopes to enrich CMV-specific T cells. On this clonotype: Its antigen specificity is not known. It has no much larger one-base neighbor in the sample; base qualities were not kept.

Sequences were derived from cultured PBMCs, sampled from culture after CMV antigen stimulation. This sequence originates from a human donor in good health (CMV status not recorded). Some clones in this sample may be carry-over from other donors' samples.

The DNA sequence is given as TGTGCCAGCAGCTTCCAAGGCCCAGCCAAAAACATTCAGTACTTC. It specifies CASSFQGPAKNIQYF. The chain is made from TRBV7-9 and TRBJ2-4; confidence is insufficient to name the D gene. The germline ends are 9 bases apart after V is trimmed by 3 bases and J by 0 bases. Based on the germline V gene (reference sequence), the CDR1 and CDR2 sequences are SEHNR and FQNEAQ. Measured from the cysteine to the phenylalanine, the CDR3 is 15 residues long. The entry retains the CDR3 DNA only, 45 bases that are in frame from base 1.